Described below is a single T cell receptor (beta chain) sequence and its context. Its antigen is not yet known. It has no much larger one-base neighbor in the sample; base qualities were not kept. The entry originates in a study of control samples from healthy donors and cancer patients (dated by TCRdb to 2020 to 2021). V was cut back by 5 bases and J by 4 bases, leaving a gap of 9 bases between them. The CDR3 has 13 amino acids, counting the end cysteine and phenylalanine. Just the 39-base CDR3 DNA is kept, in frame starting at base 1. Libraries came from the immunoSEQ multiplex PCR assay. Imported from immuneACCESS, the table was reduced by TCRdb to in-frame sequences with V and J called. These copies leave out some clones; in studies compared against another copy, an unresolved V gene accounts for under half, and the cause of the remainder is not known. The sample table lists under 150,000 clones, around 96% of them with a count of one. Clones ranked in the top ten supply approximately 4% of the sample.

The sequence derives from a man between 25 and 39 years old in good health. Specimen: blood. The chain was built from TRBV12-3 or TRBV12-4 and TRBJ1-5; the D gene is unclear. In nucleotides, the sequence is TGTGCCAGCAGTGGGCAGCGAAATCAGCCCCAGCATTTT. This yields the protein CASSGQRNQPQHF.